The present TCR beta chain was sequenced within a study of cytomegalovirus exposure and HLA in healthy donors. The CDR3 is 15 residues long. The V and J ends lost 4 bases and 2 bases respectively, with 12 bases between them. Germline lookup yields CDR1 MNHEY and CDR2 SVGAGI. Primers: 60 Vbeta forward and 13 Jbeta reverse. Using immunoSEQ multiplex PCR, the repertoire was profiled, and TCRdb retains in-frame clones only, with some absent. The repertoire holds 150,000 to 180,000 clones, with roughly 79% as singletons. The receptor was derived from a man between 18 and 29 years old in good health and CMV-seronegative. The rearrangement joins TRBV6-5 to TRBJ1-5, with a tentative D call TRBD1 (5 bases). The sequenced sample was PBMCs. The CDR3 sequence is CASSSTGVGNQPQHF. The CDR3 coding sequence is TGTGCCAGCAGTTCCACGGGGGTTGGCAATCAGCCCCAGCATTTT.